This T cell receptor (beta chain) comes out of a study of T cells in Graves' hyperthyroidism and ophthalmopathy. Study results and limitations: Blood also held most thyroid clonotypes expanded beyond 0.001.

The germline V and J ends were trimmed by 1 base and 16 bases, with 14 bases remaining between them. The CDR3 sequence is 11 residues long. Per germline, CDR1 GTSNPN and CDR2 SVGIG (reference sequence). From RNA transcripts, TCR beta CDR3 regions were amplified. When the TCR CDR3 underwent first-round RT-PCR, the HTBI primer set was used. TCRdb fed the multiplex PCR reads into MiXCR, producing one record per CDR3 protein. The table lists about 360,000 distinct CDR3 sequences, about 13% of them singletons, with 9.2% in the top ten. Lactation, pregnancy, other autoimmune disease or uncontrolled infection led to exclusion of patients. From more than 8 ml of fresh peripheral blood, PBMCs were isolated. In this sample, this clonotype turned up a few times. Its target is unknown.

This chain joins TRBV30 and TRBJ2-1; possibly TRBD1 or TRBD2 for D (5 bases each). The sample taken for sequencing was blood. The receptor was derived from a woman aged 18 to 35 with Graves' hyperthyroidism. The CDR3 loop reads CAWSGGYRQFF. Written as DNA, the CDR3 is TGTGCCTGGAGTGGGGGGTACCGTCAATTCTTC.